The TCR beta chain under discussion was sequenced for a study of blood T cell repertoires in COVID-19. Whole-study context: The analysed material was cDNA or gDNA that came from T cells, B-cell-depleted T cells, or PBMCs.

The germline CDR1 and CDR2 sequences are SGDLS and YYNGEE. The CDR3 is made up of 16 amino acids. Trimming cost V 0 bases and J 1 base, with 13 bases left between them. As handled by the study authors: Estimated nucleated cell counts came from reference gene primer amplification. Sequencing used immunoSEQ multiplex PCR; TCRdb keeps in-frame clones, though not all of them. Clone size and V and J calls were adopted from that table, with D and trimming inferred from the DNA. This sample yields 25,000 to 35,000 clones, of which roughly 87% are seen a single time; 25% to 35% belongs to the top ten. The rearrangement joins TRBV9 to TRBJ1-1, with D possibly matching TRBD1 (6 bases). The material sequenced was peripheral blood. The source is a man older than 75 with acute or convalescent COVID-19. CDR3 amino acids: CASSVGMGTRNTEAFF. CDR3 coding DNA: TGTGCCAGCAGCGTAGGGATGGGGACACGGAACACTGAAGCTTTCTTT.